This T cell receptor beta chain was profiled in a study of blood T cell repertoires in COVID-19 (TCRdb year 2020). In terms of the full investigation: Collaborator samples came from the United States, Italy and Spain and covered acute and convalescent phases of COVID-19. The prospective study material was composed of cDNA or gDNA derived from T cells, B-cell-depleted T cells, or PBMCs. The dataset comprised deeply sampled blood TCRbeta repertoires from subjects exposed to, actively infected with, or recovered from COVID-19. A freely available public database, intended as a resource for researchers studying the immune response to SARS-CoV-2, is where the repertoires were released. Samples were obtained from the ongoing ImmuneRACE study (first 160 participants) and from about 1,300 subjects provided by 6 global collaborators. A de-identified subject ID, COVID-19 status, age in years and sex were almost always included in the sample metadata. HLA class I and class II types, where available, came from metadata supplied by the sample provider rather than from assay-based typing. What the work shows at the level of the full study, not this receptor alone: Clinical and demographic metadata were provided uncurated, with the amount varying by source and participant.

To note about this clone: Its antigen remains unidentified. The sample holds no much larger clone one base away, and base qualities are not on file.

Whole blood was collected in K2EDTA tubes by collaborating institutions according to the institutions' own protocols. Collaborator samples were shipped for TCRbeta analysis as frozen whole blood, isolated PBMCs, or DNA extracted from either sample type. From the cysteine through the phenylalanine, the CDR3 covers 15 amino acids. Here the CDR3 DNA is all that survives: 45 bases in frame from base 1. In the germline V gene (reference sequence), CDR1 corresponds to SGHNT and CDR2 to YYREEE. V ends up 4 bases short and J 7 bases short, with an unmatched junction base count of 12. TCRbeta CDR3 regions were amplified from genomic DNA by means of the immunoSEQ Assay, a bias-controlled multiplex PCR. As for the original processing: The number of nucleated cells in each sample was estimated from the amplification of reference gene primers within the assay. To quantify the absolute abundance of each unique TCRbeta CDR3 rearrangement, sequence reads were collapsed and filtered. Productive Simpson clonality was computed per sample as the square root of Simpson's diversity index over productive rearrangements. This immuneACCESS table, as held by TCRdb, lists in-frame sequences with V and J called but not all clones. Of the missing ones, under half trace to an unresolved V gene in checked studies; the others have no known cause. Clone size and the V and J calls come from that table; the DNA yielded D and trimming. Counted in this sample were about 490,000 clones; approximately 85% of them appeared once. Jointly, the top ten make up about 3.2% of the sample.

Sequencing was done on a sample of peripheral blood. The clonotype was recovered from a human donor in a cohort sampled during active COVID-19. The chain joins TRBV5-4 to TRBJ2-3, with TRBD2 identical over 7 junction bases. The sequence in DNA is TGTGCCAGCAGCCGCTGGGCGGGGGAGACCAATACGCAGTATTTT. Its product reads: CASSRWAGETNTQYF.